The 25 T cell receptor beta chains presented below share a single source sample, sequenced in a study of identical twins. MiXCR, applied by TCRdb to the 5' RACE reads, yields one record per CDR3 protein. The repertoire holds hundreds of thousands of distinct CDR3 sequences, more than 9% seen once, with approximately 7.5% in the top ten. This same sample was also part of a study on yellow fever vaccine responses in identical twins.

The sequencing input was CD8+ T cells sorted from blood. Receptors originate from a woman under 30 in good health.

This clonotype was recorded many times. The chain has TRBV11-2 and TRBJ2-5; 12 bases align to TRBD2. The CDR3 is 15 amino acids. V gave up 5 bases and J gave up 4 bases; unmatched junction bases: 5. Germline V gives CDR1 SGHAT, CDR2 FQNNGV. The CDR3 sequence: CASSTLAGGGETQYF. CDR3 coding DNA: TGTGCCAGCAGCACCCTAGCGGGGGGGGGAGAGACCCAGTACTTC. The entire variable domain, with the rest obtained from reference TRBV11-2 and TRBJ2-5, is as follows: EAGVAQSPRYKIIEKRQSVAFWCNPISGHATLYWYQQILGQGPKLLIQFQNNGVVDDSQLPKDRFSAERLKGVDSTLKIQPAKLEDSAVYLCASSTLAGGGETQYFGPGTRLLVL.

The sample holds many counts of this clonotype. This rearrangement joins TRBV9 to TRBJ1-1; D is ambiguous. Germline CDR1 SGDLS, CDR2 YYNGEE. This CDR3 spans 13 amino acids. The ends were cut back, 3 bases at V and 3 bases at J, with 9 bases in the middle. CDR3 sequence reads: CASSDVGYTEAFF. In nucleotides, the CDR3 is TGTGCCAGCAGCGACGTGGGGTACACTGAAGCTTTCTTT.

V usage is TRBV20-1 and J usage is TRBJ2-3, with 13 nucleotides matching TRBD2. The V gene end was trimmed by 2 bases and the J gene end by 0 bases; junction bases not matched to a gene: 14. CDR1 and CDR2 (germline): DFQATT, SNEGSKA (reference sequence). The CDR3 loop spans 20 amino acids. The CDR3 reads CSARWNGLAGAASSTDTQYF. The CDR3 DNA sequence: TGCAGTGCTAGATGGAACGGACTAGCGGGGGCCGCTTCTAGCACAGATACGCAGTATTTT.

This clonotype was counted a few times. The chain is built from TRBV27 and TRBJ1-5, with TRBD1 matching 7 bases. The CDR3 contains 16 residues. V was clipped by 5 bases and J by 0 bases; unmatched bases: 7. Per the germline V gene, CDR1 is MNHEY and CDR2 is SMNVEV (reference sequence). The CDR3 bases are TGTGCCAGCAGTGTCTCCCAGGGGGGTAGCAATCAGCCCCAGCATTTT. Translated: CASSVSQGGSNQPQHF.

The chain recombines TRBV28 with TRBJ2-5; 13 bases match TRBD2. CDR1 is MDHEN and CDR2 is SYDVKM in the germline V gene. The V gene end was trimmed by 5 bases and the J gene end by 2 bases; junction bases not matched to a gene: 5. The CDR3 length is 16 residues. CDR3 in DNA: TGTGCCAGCAGTGGAGGGACTAGCGGGAAACAAGAGACCCAGTACTTC. The encoded protein is CASSGGTSGKQETQYF.

This clonotype was counted between two and nine times. The V gene is TRBV2, the J gene TRBJ2-1; possible D gene TRBD2, 6 bases. V lost 3 bases and J lost 5, with 11 bases in between. This CDR3 comprises 14 residues. CDR1 and CDR2 from the germline V gene are SNHLY and FYNNEI. The CDR3 nucleotides are TGTGCCAGCAGTGATTGGCGGGACCACAATGAGCAGTTCTTC. Residues: CASSDWRDHNEQFF.

This clonotype has more than one count but fewer than ten. The chain combines TRBV12-3 or TRBV12-4 with TRBJ2-6; TRBD1 matches at 7 bases. The CDR3 runs 17 residues. The trim removed 8 bases at V and 1 base at J, leaving 11 bases unmatched. The CDR3 bases are TGTGCCAGCCAGGGGGTGGCCTTTAATTCTGGGGCCAACGTCCTGACTTTC. The encoded protein is CASQGVAFNSGANVLTF.

The CDR3 region is CAIRRTPGTGHTGELFF. CDR3 bases: TGTGCCATCAGGAGGACACCCGGGACAGGTCACACCGGGGAGCTGTTTTTT. The chain carries TRBV10-3 and TRBJ2-2; 8 positions agree with TRBD1. Per the germline V gene, CDR1 is ENHRY and CDR2 is SYGVKD. The CDR3 sequence is 17 residues long. The V and J ends lost 6 bases and 3 bases, in that order; junction bases with no gene match: 12.

This clonotype was recorded at least ten times. The chain links TRBV7-9 to TRBJ2-5; the D is unclear. In germline, CDR1 is SEHNR, CDR2 FQNEAQ (reference sequence). This CDR3 is built from 15 residues. Between the trimmed V and J ends, which lost 2 bases and 2 bases, there was a span of 12 bases. CDR3 in amino acids: CASSLWFRAQETQYF. Written as DNA, the CDR3 is TGTGCCAGCAGCTTATGGTTTCGAGCGCAAGAGACCCAGTACTTC.

A few counts support this clonotype. The V and J genes are TRBV4-1 and TRBJ2-2; 7 nucleotides line up with TRBD2. With V trimmed by 1 base and J by 4 bases, 9 bases remained unmatched. This CDR3 comprises 17 residues. Germline lookup yields CDR1 MGHRA and CDR2 YSYEKL. CDR3 protein: CASSQVGRAQSTGELFF. Written as DNA, the CDR3 is TGCGCCAGCAGCCAAGTAGGGAGGGCGCAGAGCACCGGGGAGCTGTTTTTT.

V is TRBV20-1 and J is TRBJ2-3; no reliable D call. Trimming took off 4 bases at V and 0 bases at J, with 11 bases between the two ends. The V gene's germline CDR1 is DFQATT and CDR2 SNEGSKA (reference sequence). The CDR3 length is 14 residues. CDR3 in DNA: TGCAGTGCTAAATGGAATCCTAGCACAGATACGCAGTATTTT. Its protein product is CSAKWNPSTDTQYF.

The CDR3 DNA follows: TGCGCCAGCAGCCCCCCCGGGACAGGGCCGACCGGGGAGCTGTTTTTT. Translation: CASSPPGTGPTGELFF. The chain is built from TRBV5-1 and TRBJ2-2; 9 positions match TRBD1. Unmatched junction bases numbered 9, after V lost 4 bases and J lost 5 bases. The CDR3 is 16 residues long. In germline, CDR1 is SGHRS, CDR2 YFSETQ. The variable domain in full, completed from reference TRBV5-1 and TRBJ2-2, reads KAGVTQTPRYLIKTRGQQVTLSCSPISGHRSVSWYQQTPGQGLQFLFEYFSETQRNKGNFPGRFSGRQFSNSRSEMNVSTLELGDSALYLCASSPPGTGPTGELFFGEGSRLTVL.

The chain joins TRBV18 to TRBJ2-5; TRBD2 is a possible D gene (5 bases). From germline, CDR1 is KGHSH and CDR2 LQKENI. CDR3 length equals 13 residues. V shed 4 bases and J shed 5 bases, with 11 bases lying between them. DNA of the CDR3: TGTGCCAGCTCACGAACTAGGGCGGAGACCCAGTACTTC. This sequence encodes CASSRTRAETQYF.

This clonotype came up a few times. The chain recombines TRBV29-1 with TRBJ2-7; 9 bases are shared with TRBD2. Germline CDR1 is SQVTM and CDR2 is ANQGSEA. This CDR3 has 15 amino acids. With 4 bases clipped from V and 0 bases from J, the junction kept 7 bases outside the gene matches. The CDR3 nucleotides read TGCAGCGTTGGACTAGCGGAGGGGTCCTCCTACGAGCAGTACTTC. Encoded protein: CSVGLAEGSSYEQYF.

The table lists this clonotype with many counts. This chain uses TRBV29-1 with TRBJ2-7; D ambiguous. The CDR3 has 12 residues. From germline, CDR1 is SQVTM and CDR2 ANQGSEA. V lost 4 bases and J 2 bases, leaving 9 bases between the germline ends. The CDR3 region is CSVAEWAYEQYF. The CDR3 nucleotides are TGCAGCGTTGCGGAGTGGGCCTACGAGCAGTACTTC.

This clonotype was detected a few times. This sequence joins TRBV7-3 and TRBJ2-3; 9 positions match TRBD2. CDR1 and CDR2 from the germline V gene are SGHTA and FQGTGA. After removal of 1 base from V and 4 bases from J, the junction contained 0 bases not matched to a gene. This CDR3 has 14 residues. The CDR3 sequence: CASSLIAGADTQYF. CDR3 DNA sequence: TGTGCCAGCAGCTTAATAGCGGGAGCAGATACGCAGTATTTT. Variable domain in full (rest from reference TRBV7-3 and TRBJ2-3): GAGVSQTPSNKVTEKGKYVELRCDPISGHTALYWYRQSLGQGPEFLIYFQGTGAADDSGLPNDRFFAVRPEGSVSTLKIQRTERGDSAVYLCASSLIAGADTQYFGPGTRLTVL.

This clonotype was picked up a small number of times. This chain connects TRBV5-1 to TRBJ2-1; a possible D gene is TRBD1 (5 bases). This CDR3 comprises 18 residues. The V and J ends lost 0 bases and 3 bases respectively, with 19 bases between them. In germline, CDR1 is SGHRS, CDR2 YFSETQ. The CDR3 is CASSLDGRVPSFYNEQFF. DNA of the CDR3: TGCGCCAGCAGCTTGGACGGCAGGGTTCCCTCATTCTACAATGAGCAGTTCTTC.

The chain uses TRBV7-6 and TRBJ2-7; 8 bases line up with TRBD2. Germline lookup yields CDR1 SGHVS and CDR2 FNYEAQ. The CDR3 is 17 amino acids. Trimming took 1 base from V and 2 from J; bases not matched to a gene: 10. The CDR3 DNA reads TGTGCCAGCAGCTTAGGTGCCGGGACTAGAGGGACCTACGAGCAGTACTTC. Translating gives CASSLGAGTRGTYEQYF.

The chain uses TRBV20-1 and TRBJ2-1; TRBD2 aligns across 9 bases. Germline CDR1 DFQATT, CDR2 SNEGSKA (reference sequence). V shed 5 bases, J shed 2 bases, and the junction held 16 bases outside the gene matches. The CDR3 is made up of 18 amino acids. For the CDR3, the DNA is TGCAGTGCTCCCTACACCAGGAAAGCGGGAGGACCCTACAATGAGCAGTTCTTC. This encodes CSAPYTRKAGGPYNEQFF.

V is TRBV5-6 and J is TRBJ2-3; D unclear. CDR1 is SGHDT and CDR2 is YYEEEE in the germline V gene. The CDR3 length is 11 residues. Between the trimmed V and J ends, which lost 4 bases and 6 bases, there was a span of 6 bases. In DNA form, the CDR3 reads TGTGCCAGCAGCATGGGGGATACGCAGTATTTT. The encoded protein is CASSMGDTQYF. The full variable domain, in which reference TRBV5-6 and TRBJ2-3 provide the parts outside the CDR3, is DAGVTQSPTHLIKTRGQQVTLRCSPKSGHDTVSWYQQALGQGPQFIFQYYEEEERQRGNFPDRFSGHQFPNYSSELNVNALLLGDSALYLCASSMGDTQYFGPGTRLTVL.

Only a few counts were recorded for this clonotype. V is TRBV5-1 and J is TRBJ1-6; 7 positions agree with TRBD1. Trimming at V came to 0 bases and at J to 8 bases, leaving 2 bases not matched to a gene. This CDR3 has 14 amino acids. Germline CDR1 reads SGHRS; CDR2 reads YFSETQ. The CDR3: CASSLDQGDSPLHF. The CDR3 bases are TGCGCCAGCAGCTTGGATCAGGGGGATTCACCCCTCCACTTT.

The chain combines TRBV5-1 with TRBJ2-1, with 9 bases aligning to TRBD2. V dropped 0 bases and J dropped 0; count of bases not matched to a gene: 7. Per the germline V gene, CDR1 is SGHRS and CDR2 is YFSETQ. The CDR3 length is 18 residues. The CDR3 reads CASSLDGLAYGSYNEQFF. The DNA for the CDR3 is TGCGCCAGCAGCTTGGATGGACTAGCGTATGGCTCCTACAATGAGCAGTTCTTC.

The chain recombines TRBV12-3 or TRBV12-4 with TRBJ2-7; D may correspond to TRBD1 or TRBD2 (6 bases each). V was clipped by 2 bases and J by 3 bases, with 11 bases between them. This CDR3 region has 14 residues. The CDR3 loop is CASSLRGRLYEQYF. CDR3 sequence (DNA): TGTGCCAGCAGTTTACGGGGGCGACTCTACGAGCAGTACTTC.

Only a few counts were recorded for this clonotype. This sequence joins TRBV11-2 and TRBJ1-5; D is perhaps TRBD1 (6 bases). The CDR3 is 18 residues long. Germline lookup yields CDR1 SGHAT and CDR2 FQNNGV. V was trimmed by 1 base and J by 5 bases, leaving 21 bases between them. In DNA form, the CDR3 reads TGTGCCAGCAGCTTAGGATTGGCAGGGGCGATAAGGGATCAGCCCCAGCATTTT. Translated: CASSLGLAGAIRDQPQHF.

The V call is TRBV12-3 or TRBV12-4, the J call TRBJ1-2; the D gene is possibly TRBD1 (5 bases). The CDR3 length is 13 residues. Trimming stripped 3 bases from V and 4 bases from J, with 9 bases between. The CDR3 DNA is TGTGCCAGCAGTTTTTGGGGCAGCTATGGCTACACCTTC. Its translation is CASSFWGSYGYTF.